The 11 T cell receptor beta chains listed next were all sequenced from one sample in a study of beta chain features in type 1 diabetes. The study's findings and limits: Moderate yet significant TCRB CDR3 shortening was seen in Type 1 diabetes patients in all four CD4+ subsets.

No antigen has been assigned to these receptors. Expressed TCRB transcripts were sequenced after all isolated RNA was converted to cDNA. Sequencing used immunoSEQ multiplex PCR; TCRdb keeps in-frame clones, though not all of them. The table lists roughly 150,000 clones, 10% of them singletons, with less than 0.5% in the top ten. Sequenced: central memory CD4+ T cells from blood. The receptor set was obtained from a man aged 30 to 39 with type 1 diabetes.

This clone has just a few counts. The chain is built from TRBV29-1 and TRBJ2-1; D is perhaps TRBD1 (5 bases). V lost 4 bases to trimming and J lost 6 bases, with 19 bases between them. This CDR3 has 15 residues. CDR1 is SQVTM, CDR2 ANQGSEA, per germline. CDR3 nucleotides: TGCAGCGTTGCAGGGCCGGGTCCGGCGCTCAATGAGCAGTTCTTC. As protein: CSVAGPGPALNEQFF.

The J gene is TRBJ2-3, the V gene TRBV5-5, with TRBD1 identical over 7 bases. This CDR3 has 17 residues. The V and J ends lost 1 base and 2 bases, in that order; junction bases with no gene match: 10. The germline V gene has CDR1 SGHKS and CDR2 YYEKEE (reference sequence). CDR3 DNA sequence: TGTGCCAGCAGCTTGACAGGGGCAGGAATGAACACAGATACGCAGTATTTT. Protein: CASSLTGAGMNTDTQYF.

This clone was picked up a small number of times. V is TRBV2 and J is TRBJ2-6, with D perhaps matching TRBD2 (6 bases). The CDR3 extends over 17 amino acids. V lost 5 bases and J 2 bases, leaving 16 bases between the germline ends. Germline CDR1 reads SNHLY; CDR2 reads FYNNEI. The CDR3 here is CASSRPGERPGANVLTF. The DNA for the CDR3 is TGTGCCAGCAGTCGGCCGGGGGAAAGGCCTGGGGCCAACGTCCTGACTTTC.

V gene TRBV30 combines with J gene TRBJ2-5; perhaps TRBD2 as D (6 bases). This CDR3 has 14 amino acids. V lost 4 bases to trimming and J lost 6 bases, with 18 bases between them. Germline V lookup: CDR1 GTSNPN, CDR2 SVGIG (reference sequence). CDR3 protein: CAWTSWRGKQTQYF. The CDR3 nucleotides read TGTGCCTGGACCAGCTGGCGGGGCAAACAGACCCAGTACTTC.

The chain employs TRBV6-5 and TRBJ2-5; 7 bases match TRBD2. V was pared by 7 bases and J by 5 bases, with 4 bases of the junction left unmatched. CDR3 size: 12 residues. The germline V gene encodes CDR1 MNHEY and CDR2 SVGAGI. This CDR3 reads CASKGRGETQYF. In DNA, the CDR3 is TGTGCCAGCAAGGGGAGGGGCGAGACCCAGTACTTC.

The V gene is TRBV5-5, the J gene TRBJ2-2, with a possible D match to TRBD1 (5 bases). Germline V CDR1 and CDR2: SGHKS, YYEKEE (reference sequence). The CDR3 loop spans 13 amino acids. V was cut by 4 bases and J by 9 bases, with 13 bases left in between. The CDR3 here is CASSQDQGRELFF. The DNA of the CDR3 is TGTGCCAGCAGCCAAGATCAGGGCCGGGAGCTGTTTTTT. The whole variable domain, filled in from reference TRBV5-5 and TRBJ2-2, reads DAGVTQSPTHLIKTRGQQVTLRCSPISGHKSVSWYQQVLGQGPQFIFQYYEKEERGRGNFPDRFSARQFPNYSSELNVNALLLGDSALYLCASSQDQGRELFFGEGSRLTVL.

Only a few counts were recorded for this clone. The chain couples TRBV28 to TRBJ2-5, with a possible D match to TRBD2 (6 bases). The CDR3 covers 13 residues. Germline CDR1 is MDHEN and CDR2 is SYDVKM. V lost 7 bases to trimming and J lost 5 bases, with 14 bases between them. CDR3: CASMLGGGETQYF. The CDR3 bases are TGTGCCAGCATGTTGGGAGGAGGGGAGACCCAGTACTTC.

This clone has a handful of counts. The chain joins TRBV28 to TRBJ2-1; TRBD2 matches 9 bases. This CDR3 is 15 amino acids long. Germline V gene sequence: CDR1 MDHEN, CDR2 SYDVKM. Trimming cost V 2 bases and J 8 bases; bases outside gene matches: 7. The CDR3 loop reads CASSLTASGNYEQFF. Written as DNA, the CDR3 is TGTGCCAGCAGTTTAACGGCTAGCGGGAACTATGAGCAGTTCTTC.

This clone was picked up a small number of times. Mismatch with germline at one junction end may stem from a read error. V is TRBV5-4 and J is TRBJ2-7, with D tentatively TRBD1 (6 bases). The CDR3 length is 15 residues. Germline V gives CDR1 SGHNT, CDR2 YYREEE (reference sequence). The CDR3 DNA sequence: TGCGCCAGCAGCCCGTCAGGGGACCTCTCCTACGAGCAGTACTTC. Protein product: CASSPSGDLSYEQYF. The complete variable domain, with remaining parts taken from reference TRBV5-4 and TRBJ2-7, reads ETGVTQSPTHLIKTRGQQVTLRCSSQSGHNTVSWYQQALGQGPQFIFQYYREEENGRGNFPPRFSGLQFPNYSSELNVNALELDDSALYLCASSPSGDLSYEQYFGPGTRLTVT.

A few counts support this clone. The DNA for the CDR3 is TGTGCCAGCAGCCCAACTTCTAAAGAGACCCAGTACTTC. Its translation is CASSPTSKETQYF. V and J are TRBV9 and TRBJ2-5; D unclear. Germline loops: CDR1 SGDLS, CDR2 YYNGEE. Trimming removed 4 bases at V and 3 bases at J, with 10 bases between. The CDR3 totals 13 residues.

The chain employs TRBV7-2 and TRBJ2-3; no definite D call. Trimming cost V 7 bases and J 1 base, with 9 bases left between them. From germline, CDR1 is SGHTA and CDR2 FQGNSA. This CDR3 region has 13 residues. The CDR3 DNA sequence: TGTGCCAGCAATACAGCAGGCACAGATACGCAGTATTTT. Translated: CASNTAGTDTQYF.